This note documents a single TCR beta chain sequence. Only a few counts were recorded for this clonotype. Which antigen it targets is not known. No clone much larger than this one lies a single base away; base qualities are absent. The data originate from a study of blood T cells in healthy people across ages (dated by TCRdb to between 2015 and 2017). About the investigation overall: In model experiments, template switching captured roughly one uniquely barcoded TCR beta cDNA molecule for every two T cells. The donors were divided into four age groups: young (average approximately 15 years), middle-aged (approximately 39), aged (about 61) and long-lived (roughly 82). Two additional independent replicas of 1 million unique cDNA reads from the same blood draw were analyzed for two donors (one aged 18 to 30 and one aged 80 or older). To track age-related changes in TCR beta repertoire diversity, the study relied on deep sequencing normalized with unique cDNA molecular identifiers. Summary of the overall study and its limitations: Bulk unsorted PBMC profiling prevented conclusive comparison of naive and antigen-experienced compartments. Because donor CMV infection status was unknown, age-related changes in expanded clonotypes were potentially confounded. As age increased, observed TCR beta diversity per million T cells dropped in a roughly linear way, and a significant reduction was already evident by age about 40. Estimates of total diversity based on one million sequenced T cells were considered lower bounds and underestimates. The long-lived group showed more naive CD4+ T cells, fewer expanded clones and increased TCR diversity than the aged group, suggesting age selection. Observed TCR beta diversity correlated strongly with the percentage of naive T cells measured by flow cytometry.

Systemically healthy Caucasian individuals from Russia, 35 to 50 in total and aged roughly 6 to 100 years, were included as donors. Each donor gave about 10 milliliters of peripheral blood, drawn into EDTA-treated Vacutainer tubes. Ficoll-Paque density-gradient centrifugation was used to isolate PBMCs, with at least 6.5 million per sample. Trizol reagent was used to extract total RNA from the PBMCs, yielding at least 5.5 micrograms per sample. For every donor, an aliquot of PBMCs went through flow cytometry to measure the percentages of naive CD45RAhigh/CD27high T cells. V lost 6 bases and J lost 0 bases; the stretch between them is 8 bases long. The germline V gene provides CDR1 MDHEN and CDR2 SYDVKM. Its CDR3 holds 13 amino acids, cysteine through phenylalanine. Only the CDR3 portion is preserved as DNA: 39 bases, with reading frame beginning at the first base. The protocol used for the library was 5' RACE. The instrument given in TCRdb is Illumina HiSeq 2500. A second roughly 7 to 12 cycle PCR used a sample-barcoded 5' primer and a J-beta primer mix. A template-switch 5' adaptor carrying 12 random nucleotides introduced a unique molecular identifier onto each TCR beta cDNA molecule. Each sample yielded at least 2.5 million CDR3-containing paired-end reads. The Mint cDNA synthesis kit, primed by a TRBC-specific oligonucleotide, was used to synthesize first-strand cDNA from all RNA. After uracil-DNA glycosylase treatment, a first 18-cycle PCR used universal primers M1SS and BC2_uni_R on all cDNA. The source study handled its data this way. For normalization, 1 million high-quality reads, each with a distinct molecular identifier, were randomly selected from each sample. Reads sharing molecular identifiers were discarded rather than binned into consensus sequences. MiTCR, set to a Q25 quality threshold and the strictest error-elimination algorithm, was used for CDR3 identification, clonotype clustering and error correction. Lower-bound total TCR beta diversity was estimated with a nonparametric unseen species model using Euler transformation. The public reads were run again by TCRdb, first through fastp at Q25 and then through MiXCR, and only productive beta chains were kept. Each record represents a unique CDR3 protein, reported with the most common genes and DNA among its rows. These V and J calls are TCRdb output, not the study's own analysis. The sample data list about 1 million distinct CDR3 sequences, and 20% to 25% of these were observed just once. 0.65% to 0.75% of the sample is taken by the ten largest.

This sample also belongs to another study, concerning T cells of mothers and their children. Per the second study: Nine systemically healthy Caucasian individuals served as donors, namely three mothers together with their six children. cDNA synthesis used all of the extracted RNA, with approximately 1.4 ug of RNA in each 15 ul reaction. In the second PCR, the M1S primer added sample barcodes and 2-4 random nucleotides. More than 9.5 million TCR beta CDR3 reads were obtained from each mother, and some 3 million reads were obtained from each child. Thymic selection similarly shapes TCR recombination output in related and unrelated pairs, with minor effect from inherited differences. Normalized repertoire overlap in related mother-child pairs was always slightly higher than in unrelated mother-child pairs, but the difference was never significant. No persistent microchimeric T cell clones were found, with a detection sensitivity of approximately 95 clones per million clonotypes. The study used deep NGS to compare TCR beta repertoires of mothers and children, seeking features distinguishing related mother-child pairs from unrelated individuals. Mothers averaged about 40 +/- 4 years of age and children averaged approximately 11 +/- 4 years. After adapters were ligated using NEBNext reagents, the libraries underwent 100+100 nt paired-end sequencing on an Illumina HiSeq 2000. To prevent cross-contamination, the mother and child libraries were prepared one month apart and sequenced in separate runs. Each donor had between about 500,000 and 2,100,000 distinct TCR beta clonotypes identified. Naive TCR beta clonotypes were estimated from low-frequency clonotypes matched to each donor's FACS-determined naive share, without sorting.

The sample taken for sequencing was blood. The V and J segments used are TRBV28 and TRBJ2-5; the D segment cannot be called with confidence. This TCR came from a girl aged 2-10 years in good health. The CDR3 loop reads CASRVRYQETQYF. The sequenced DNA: TGTGCCAGCAGGGTTAGATACCAAGAGACCCAGTACTTC. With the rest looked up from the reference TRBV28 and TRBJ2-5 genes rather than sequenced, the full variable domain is DVKVTQSSRYLVKRTGEKVFLECVQDMDHENMFWYRQDPGLGLRLIYFSYDVKMKEKGDIPEGYSVSREKKERFSLILESASTNQTSMYLCASRVRYQETQYFGPGTRLLVL.